This T cell receptor (beta chain) was sequenced for a study of lymphopenia after photon versus proton radiotherapy. Generated by immunoSEQ multiplex PCR, the TCRdb table keeps only in-frame clones and is missing some. The sample gives 77,000 or so clones, around four fifths of which show up once; approximately 1.4% is in the top ten. V shed 0 bases and J shed 2 bases, with 14 bases lying between them. CDR3 length: 16 residues. Germline V CDR1 and CDR2: SGHAT, FQNNGV. This clone was recorded only once. Here the sequenced sample was peripheral blood, taken from a patient treated with proton-based radiotherapy. This clonotype originated in a man aged 55 to 70 with pancreatic cancer. J is TRBJ2-7 and V is TRBV11-2; D tentatively reads TRBD1 or TRBD2 (5 bases each). The DNA for the CDR3 is TGTGCCAGCAGCTTAGACTTGGGACGGCGAACCTACGAGCAGTACTTC. This translates into CASSLDLGRRTYEQYF.